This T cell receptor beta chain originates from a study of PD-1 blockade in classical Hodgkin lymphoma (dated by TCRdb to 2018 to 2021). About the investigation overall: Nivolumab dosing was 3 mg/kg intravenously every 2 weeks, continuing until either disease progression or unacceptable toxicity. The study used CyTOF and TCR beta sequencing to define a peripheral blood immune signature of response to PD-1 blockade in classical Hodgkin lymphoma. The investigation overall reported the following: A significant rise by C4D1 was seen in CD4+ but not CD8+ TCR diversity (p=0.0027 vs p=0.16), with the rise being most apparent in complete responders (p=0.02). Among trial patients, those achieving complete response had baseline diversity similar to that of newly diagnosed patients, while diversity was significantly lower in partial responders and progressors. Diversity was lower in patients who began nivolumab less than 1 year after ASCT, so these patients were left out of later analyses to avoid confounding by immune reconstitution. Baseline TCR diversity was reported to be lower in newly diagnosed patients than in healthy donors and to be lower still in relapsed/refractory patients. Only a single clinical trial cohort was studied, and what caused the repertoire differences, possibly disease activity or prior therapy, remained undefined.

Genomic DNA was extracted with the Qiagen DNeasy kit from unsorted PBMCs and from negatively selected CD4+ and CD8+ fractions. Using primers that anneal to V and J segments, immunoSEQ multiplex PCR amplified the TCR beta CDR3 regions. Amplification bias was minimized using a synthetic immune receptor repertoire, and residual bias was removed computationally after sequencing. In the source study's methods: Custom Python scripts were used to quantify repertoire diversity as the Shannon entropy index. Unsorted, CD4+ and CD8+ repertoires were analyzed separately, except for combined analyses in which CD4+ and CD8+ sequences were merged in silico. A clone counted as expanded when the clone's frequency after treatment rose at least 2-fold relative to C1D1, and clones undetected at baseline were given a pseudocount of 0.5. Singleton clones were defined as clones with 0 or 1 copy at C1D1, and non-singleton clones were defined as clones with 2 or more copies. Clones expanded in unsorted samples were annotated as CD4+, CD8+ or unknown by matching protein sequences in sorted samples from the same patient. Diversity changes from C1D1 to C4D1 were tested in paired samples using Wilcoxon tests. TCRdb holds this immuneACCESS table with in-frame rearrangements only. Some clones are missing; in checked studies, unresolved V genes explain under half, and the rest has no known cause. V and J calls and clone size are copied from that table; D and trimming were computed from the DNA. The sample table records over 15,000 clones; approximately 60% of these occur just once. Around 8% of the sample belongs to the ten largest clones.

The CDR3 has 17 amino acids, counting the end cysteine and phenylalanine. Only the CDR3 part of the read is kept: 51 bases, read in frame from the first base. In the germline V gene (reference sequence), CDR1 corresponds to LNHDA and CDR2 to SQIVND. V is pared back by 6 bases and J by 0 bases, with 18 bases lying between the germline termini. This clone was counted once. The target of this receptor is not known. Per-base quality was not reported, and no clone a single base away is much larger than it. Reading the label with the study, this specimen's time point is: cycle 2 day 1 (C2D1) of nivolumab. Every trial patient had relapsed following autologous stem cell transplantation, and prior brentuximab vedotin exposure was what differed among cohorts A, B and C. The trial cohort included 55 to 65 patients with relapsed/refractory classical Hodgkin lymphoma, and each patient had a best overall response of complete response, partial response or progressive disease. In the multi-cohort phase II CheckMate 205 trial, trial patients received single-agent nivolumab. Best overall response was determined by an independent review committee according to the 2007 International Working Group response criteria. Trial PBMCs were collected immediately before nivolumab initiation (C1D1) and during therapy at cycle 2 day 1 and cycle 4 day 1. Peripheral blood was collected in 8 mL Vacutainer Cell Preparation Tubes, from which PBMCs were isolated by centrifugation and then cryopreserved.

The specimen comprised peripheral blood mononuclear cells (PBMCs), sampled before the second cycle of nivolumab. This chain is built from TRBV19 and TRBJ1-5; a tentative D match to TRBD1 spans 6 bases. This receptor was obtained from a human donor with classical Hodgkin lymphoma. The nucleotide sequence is TGTGCCAGTAGCCTGTCGACAGGCCTTTATAGCAATCAGCCCCAGCATTTT. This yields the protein CASSLSTGLYSNQPQHF.